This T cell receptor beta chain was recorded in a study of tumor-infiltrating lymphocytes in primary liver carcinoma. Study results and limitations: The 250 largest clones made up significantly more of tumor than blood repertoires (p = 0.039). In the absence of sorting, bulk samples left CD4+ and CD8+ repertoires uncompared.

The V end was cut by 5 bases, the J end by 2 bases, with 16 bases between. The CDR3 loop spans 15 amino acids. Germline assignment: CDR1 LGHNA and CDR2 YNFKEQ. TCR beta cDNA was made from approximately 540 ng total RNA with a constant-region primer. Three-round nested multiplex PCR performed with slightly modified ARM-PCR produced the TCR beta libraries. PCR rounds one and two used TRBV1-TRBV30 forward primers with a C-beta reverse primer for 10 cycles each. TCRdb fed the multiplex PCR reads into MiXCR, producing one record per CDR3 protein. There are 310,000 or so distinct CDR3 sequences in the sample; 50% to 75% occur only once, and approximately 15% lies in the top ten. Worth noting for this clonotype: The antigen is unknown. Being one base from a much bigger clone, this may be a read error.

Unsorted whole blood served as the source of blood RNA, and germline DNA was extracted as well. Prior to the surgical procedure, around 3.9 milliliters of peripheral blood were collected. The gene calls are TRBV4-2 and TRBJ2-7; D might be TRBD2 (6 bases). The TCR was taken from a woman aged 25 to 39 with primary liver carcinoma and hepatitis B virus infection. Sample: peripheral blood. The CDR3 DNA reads TGTGCCAGCAGCTCCCTTTCTAGCGACACCTACGAGCAGTACTTC. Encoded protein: CASSSLSSDTYEQYF.